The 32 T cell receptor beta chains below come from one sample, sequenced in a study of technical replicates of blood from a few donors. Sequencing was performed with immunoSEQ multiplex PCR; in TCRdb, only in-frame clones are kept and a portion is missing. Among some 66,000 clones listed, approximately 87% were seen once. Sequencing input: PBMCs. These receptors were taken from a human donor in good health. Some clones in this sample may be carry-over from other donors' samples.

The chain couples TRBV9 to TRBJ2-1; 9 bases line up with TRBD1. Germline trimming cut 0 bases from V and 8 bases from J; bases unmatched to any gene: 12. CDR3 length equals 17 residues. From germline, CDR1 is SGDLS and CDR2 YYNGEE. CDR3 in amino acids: CASSVGVPGQGGDEQFF. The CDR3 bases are TGTGCCAGCAGCGTAGGAGTTCCGGGACAGGGTGGGGATGAGCAGTTCTTC. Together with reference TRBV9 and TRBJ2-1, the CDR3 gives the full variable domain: DSGVTQTPKHLITATGQRVTLRCSPRSGDLSVYWYQQSLDQGLQFLIQYYNGEERAKGNILERFSAQQFPDLHSELNLSSLELGDSALYFCASSVGVPGQGGDEQFFGPGTRLTVL.

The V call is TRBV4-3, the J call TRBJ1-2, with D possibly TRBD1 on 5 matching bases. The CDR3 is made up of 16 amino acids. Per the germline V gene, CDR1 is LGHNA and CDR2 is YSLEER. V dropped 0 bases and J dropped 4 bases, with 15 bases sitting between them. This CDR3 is CASSQDPGSGVYGYTF. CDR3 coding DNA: TGCGCCAGCAGCCAAGATCCGGGTTCGGGGGTCTATGGCTACACCTTC.

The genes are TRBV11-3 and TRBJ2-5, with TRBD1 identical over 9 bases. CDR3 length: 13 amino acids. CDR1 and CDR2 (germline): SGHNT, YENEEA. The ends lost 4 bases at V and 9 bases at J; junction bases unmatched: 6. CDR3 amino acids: CASSSGQGEAQYF. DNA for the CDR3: TGTGCCAGCAGCTCGGGACAGGGTGAGGCCCAGTACTTC. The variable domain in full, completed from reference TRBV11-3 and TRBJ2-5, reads EAGVVQSPRYKIIEKKQPVAFWCNPISGHNTLYWYLQNLGQGPELLIRYENEEAVDDSQLPKDRFSAERLKGVDSTLKIQPAELGDSAVYLCASSSGQGEAQYFGPGTRLLVL.

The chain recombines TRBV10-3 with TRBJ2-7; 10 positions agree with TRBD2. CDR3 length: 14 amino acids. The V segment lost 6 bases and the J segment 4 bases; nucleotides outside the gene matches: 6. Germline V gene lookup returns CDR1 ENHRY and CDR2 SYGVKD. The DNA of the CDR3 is TGTGCCATCAGCCACGGGACTAGCGCGTACGAGCAGTACTTC. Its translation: CAISHGTSAYEQYF.

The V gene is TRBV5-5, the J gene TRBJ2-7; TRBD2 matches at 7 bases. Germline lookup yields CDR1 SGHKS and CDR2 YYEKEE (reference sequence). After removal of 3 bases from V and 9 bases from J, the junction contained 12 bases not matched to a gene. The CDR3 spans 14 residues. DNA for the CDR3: TGTGCCAGCAGCTACCGACTAGCTCCATGGGGGCAGTACTTC. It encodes CASSYRLAPWGQYF.

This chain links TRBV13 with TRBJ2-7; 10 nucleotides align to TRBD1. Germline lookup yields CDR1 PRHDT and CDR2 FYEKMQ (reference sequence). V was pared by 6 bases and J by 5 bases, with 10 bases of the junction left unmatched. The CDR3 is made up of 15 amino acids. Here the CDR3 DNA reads TGTGCCAGCAGAAAGACCGGGACAGGGGACCACGAGCAGTACTTC. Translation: CASRKTGTGDHEQYF.

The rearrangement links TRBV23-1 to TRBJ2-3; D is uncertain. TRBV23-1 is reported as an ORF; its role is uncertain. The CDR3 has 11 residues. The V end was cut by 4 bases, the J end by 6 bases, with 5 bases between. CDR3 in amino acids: CASSPGDTQYF. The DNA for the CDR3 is TGCGCCAGCAGTCCCGGTGATACGCAGTATTTT.

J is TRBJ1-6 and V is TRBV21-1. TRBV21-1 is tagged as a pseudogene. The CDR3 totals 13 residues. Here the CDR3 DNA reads TGTGCCAGCCGGAGGGGTGCGCATTGGGCCCTCCACTTT. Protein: CASRRGAHWALHF.

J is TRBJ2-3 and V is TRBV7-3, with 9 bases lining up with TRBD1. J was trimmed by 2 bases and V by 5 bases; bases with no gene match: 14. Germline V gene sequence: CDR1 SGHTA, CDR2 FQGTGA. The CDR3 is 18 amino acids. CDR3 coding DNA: TGTGCCAGCAGCACCATGACCGGGACAGGGACGTCCACAGATACGCAGTATTTT. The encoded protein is CASSTMTGTGTSTDTQYF.

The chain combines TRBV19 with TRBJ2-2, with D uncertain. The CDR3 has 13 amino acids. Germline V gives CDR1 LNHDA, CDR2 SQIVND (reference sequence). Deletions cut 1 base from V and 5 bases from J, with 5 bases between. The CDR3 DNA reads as TGTGCCAGTAGTATAGGCGGTACCGGGGAGCTGTTTTTT. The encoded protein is CASSIGGTGELFF. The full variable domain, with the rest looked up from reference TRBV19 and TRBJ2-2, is DGGITQSPKYLFRKEGQNVTLSCEQNLNHDAMYWYRQDPGQGLRLIYYSQIVNDFQKGDIAEGYSVSREKKESFPLTVTSAQKNPTAFYLCASSIGGTGELFFGEGSRLTVL.

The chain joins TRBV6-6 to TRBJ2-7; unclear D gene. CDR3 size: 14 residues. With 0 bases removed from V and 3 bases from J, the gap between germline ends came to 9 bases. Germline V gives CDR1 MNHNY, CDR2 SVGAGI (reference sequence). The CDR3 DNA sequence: TGTGCCAGCAGTTACTCGCCAGAAATCTACGAGCAGTACTTC. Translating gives CASSYSPEIYEQYF.

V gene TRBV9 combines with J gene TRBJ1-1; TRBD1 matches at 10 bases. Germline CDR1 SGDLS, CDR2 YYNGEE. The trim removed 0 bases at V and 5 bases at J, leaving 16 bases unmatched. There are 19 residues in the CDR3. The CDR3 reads CASSVAPTGTGVRNTEAFF. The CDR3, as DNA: TGTGCCAGCAGCGTAGCCCCCACCGGGACAGGGGTTCGGAATACTGAAGCTTTCTTT.

The CDR3 here is CASSPLGTGGTEAFF. The DNA of the CDR3 is TGTGCCAGCAGCCCACTCGGGACAGGGGGCACTGAAGCTTTCTTT. The J gene is TRBJ1-1, the V gene TRBV21-1; no check of the table's D call, TRBD1, against the DNA was made. TRBV21-1 is recorded as a pseudogene. This CDR3 region has 15 residues.

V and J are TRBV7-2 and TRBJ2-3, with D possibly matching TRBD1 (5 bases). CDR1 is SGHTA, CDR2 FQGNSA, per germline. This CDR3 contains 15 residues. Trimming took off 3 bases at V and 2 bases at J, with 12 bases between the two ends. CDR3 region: CASSLGQGDTDTQYF. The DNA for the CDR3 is TGTGCCAGCAGCTTGGGCCAGGGTGACACAGATACGCAGTATTTT.

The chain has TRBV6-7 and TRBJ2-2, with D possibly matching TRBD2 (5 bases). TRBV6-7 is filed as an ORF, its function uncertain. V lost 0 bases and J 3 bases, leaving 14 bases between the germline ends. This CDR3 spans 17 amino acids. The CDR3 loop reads CASSYSIWGADTGELFF. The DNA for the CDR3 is TGTGCCAGCAGTTACTCGATTTGGGGAGCGGACACCGGGGAGCTGTTTTTT.

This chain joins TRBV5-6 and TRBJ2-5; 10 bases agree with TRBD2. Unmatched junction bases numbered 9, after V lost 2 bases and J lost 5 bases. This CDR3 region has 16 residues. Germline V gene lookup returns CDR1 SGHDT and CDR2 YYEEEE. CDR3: CASSFSSGGARETQYF. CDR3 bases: TGTGCCAGCAGCTTTAGCAGCGGGGGGGCTCGGGAGACCCAGTACTTC.

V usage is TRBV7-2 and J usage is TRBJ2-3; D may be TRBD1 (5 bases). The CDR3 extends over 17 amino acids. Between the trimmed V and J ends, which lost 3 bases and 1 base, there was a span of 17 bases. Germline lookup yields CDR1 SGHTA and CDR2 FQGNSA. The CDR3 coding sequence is TGTGCCAGCAGCTTCAGCGCCAGGGTTCGAGGCACAGATACGCAGTATTTT. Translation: CASSFSARVRGTDTQYF.

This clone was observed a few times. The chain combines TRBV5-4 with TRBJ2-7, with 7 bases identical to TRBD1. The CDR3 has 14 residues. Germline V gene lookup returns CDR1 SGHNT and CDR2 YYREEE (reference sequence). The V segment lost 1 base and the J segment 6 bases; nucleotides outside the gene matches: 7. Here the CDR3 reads CASSLSRQGLEQYF. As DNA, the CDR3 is TGTGCCAGCAGCTTGAGTAGACAGGGTCTCGAGCAGTACTTC. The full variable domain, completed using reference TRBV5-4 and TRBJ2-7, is ETGVTQSPTHLIKTRGQQVTLRCSSQSGHNTVSWYQQALGQGPQFIFQYYREEENGRGNFPPRFSGLQFPNYSSELNVNALELDDSALYLCASSLSRQGLEQYFGPGTRLTVT.

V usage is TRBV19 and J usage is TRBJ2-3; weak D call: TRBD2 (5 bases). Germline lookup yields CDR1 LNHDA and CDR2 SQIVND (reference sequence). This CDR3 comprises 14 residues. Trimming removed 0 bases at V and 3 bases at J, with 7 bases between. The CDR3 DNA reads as TGTGCCAGTAGTATAGATCGGGGAACAGATACGCAGTATTTT. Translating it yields CASSIDRGTDTQYF.

The CDR3 nucleotides are TGTGCCAGCAGCTTACGGGACAGGGGGAACTATGGCTACACCTTC. Its protein is CASSLRDRGNYGYTF. The gene calls are TRBV7-9 and TRBJ1-2; 11 nucleotides line up with TRBD1. In germline, CDR1 is SEHNR, CDR2 FQNEAQ (reference sequence). V dropped 2 bases and J dropped 2; count of bases not matched to a gene: 1. This CDR3 has 15 amino acids. The variable domain in full, completed from reference TRBV7-9 and TRBJ1-2, reads DTGVSQNPRHKITKRGQNVTFRCDPISEHNRLYWYRQTLGQGPEFLTYFQNEAQLEKSRLLSDRFSAERPKGSFSTLEIQRTEQGDSAMYLCASSLRDRGNYGYTFGSGTRLTVV.

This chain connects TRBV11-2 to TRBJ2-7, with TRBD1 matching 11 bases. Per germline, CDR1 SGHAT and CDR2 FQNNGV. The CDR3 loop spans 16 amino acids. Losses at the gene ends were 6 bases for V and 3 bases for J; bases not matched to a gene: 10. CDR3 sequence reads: CASRSIRDRGGYEQYF. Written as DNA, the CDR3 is TGTGCCAGCAGGTCCATCCGGGACAGGGGGGGCTACGAGCAGTACTTC.

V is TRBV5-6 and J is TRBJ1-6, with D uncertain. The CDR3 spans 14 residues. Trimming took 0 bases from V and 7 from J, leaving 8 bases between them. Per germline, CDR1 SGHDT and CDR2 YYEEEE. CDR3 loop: CASSLVGRNSPLHF. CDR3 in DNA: TGTGCCAGCAGCTTGGTGGGCCGGAATTCACCCCTCCACTTT.

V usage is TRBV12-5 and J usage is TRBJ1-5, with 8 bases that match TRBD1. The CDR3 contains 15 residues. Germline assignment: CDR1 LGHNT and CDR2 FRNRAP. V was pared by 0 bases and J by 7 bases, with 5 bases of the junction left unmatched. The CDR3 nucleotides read TGTGCTAGTGGTTTGGTACCAGGGGGCGGACAGCCCCAGCATTTT. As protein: CASGLVPGGGQPQHF.

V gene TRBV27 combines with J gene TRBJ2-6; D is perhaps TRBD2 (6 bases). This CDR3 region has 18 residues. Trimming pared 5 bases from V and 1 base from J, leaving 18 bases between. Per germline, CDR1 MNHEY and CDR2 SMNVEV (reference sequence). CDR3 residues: CASSLTGTHSSGANVLTF. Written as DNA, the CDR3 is TGTGCCAGCAGTCTGACCGGGACTCACTCTTCTGGGGCCAACGTCCTGACTTTC.

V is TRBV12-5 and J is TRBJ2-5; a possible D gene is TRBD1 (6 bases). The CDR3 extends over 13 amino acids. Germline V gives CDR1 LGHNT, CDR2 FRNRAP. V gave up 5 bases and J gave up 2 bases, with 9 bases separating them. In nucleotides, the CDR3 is TGTGCTAGTGGTGCCAGGGGTCAAGAGACCCAGTACTTC. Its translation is CASGARGQETQYF.

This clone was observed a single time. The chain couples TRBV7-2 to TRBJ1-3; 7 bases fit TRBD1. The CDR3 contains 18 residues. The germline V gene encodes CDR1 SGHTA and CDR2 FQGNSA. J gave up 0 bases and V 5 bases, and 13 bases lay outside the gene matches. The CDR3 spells CASSQRTGGLNSGNTIYF. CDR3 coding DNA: TGTGCCAGCAGCCAGAGGACAGGCGGTCTTAACTCTGGAAACACCATATATTTT.

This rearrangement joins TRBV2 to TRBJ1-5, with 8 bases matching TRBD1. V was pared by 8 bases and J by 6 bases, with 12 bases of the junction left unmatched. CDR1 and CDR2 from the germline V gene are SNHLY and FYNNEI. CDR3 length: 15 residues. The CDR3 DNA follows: TGTGCCAGCGAAGGGATCGGACAGGGCACTCAGCCCCAGCATTTT. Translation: CASEGIGQGTQPQHF.

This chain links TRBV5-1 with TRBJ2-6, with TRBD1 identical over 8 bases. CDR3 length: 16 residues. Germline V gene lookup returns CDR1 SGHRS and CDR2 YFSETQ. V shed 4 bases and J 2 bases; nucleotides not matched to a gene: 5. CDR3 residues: CASSLRTGTGANVLTF. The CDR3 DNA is TGCGCCAGCAGCCTAAGGACAGGGACTGGGGCCAACGTCCTGACTTTC.

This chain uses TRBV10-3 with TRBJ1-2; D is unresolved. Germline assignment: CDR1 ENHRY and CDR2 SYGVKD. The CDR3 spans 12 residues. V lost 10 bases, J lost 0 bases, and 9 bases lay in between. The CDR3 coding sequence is TGTGCCACTGAACAGACTAACTATGGCTACACCTTC. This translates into CATEQTNYGYTF.

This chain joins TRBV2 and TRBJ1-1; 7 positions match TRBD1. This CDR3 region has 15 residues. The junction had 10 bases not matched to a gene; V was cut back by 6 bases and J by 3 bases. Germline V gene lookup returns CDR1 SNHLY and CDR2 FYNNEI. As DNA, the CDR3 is TGTGCCAGCAGCGGCCGAACAGGGGCGTACACTGAAGCTTTCTTT. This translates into CASSGRTGAYTEAFF.

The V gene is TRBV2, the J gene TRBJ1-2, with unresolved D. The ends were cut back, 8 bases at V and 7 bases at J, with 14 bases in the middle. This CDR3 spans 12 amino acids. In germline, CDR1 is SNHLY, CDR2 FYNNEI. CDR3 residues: CASRLERGGYTF. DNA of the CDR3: TGTGCCAGCCGCCTCGAGCGGGGTGGCTACACCTTC.

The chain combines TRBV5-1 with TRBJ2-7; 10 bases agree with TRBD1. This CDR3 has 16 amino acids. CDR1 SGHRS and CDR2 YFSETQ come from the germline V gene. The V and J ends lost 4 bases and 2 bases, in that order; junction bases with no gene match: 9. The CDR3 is CASSTSSGQGTYEQYF. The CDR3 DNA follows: TGCGCCAGCAGCACCAGTTCGGGACAGGGGACCTACGAGCAGTACTTC.